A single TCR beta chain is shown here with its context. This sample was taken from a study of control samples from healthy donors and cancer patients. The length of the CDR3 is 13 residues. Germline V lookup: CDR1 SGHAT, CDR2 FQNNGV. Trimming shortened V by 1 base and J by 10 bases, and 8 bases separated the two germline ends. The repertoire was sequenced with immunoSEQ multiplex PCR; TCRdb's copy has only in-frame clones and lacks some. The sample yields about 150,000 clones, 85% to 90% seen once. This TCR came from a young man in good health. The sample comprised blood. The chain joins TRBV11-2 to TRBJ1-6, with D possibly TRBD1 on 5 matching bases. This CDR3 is CASSLGGGSPLHF. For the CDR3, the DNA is TGTGCCAGCAGCTTAGGGGGGGGATCACCCCTCCACTTT.